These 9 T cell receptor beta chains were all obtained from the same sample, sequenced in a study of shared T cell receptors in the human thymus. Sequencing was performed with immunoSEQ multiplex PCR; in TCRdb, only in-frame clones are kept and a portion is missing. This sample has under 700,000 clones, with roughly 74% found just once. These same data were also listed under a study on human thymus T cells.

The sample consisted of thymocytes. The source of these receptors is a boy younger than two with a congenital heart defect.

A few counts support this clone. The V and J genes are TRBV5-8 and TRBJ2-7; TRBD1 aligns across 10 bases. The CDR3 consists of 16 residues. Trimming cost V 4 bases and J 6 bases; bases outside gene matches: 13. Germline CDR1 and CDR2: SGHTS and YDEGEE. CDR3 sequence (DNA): TGTGCCAGCAGCGCACTCCCGGGACAGGGGAACGGCGAGCAGTACTTC. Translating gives CASSALPGQGNGEQYF.

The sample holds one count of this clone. DNA for the CDR3: TGTGCCAGCACCCTAGGAGGCGGTAGCTCCTACGAGCAGTACTTC. Translating it yields CASTLGGGSSYEQYF. The chain is built from TRBV5-6 and TRBJ2-7; D is perhaps TRBD2 (5 bases). In germline, CDR1 is SGHDT, CDR2 YYEEEE. CDR3 length: 15 residues. The V end was cut by 6 bases, the J end by 0 bases, with 16 bases between.

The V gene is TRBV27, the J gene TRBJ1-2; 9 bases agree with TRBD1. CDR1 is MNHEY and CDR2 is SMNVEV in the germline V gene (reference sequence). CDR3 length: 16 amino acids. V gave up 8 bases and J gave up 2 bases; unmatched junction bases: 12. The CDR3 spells CASHAGQGLQNYGYTF. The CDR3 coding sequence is TGTGCCAGCCACGCTGGACAGGGGCTTCAAAACTATGGCTACACCTTC.

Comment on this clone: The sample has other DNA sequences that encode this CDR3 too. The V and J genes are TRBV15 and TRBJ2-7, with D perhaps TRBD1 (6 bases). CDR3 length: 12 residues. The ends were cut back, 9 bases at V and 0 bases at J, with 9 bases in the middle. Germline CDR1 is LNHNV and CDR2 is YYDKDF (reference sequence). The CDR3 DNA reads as TGTGCCACAAGGGGGAGCTCCTACGAGCAGTACTTC. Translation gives CATRGSSYEQYF.

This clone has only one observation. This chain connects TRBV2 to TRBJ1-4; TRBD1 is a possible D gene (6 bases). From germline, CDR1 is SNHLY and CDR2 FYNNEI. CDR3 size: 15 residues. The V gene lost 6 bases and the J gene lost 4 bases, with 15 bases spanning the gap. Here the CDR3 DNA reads TGTGCCAGCAGCAGGGGCAACGGAGATAATGAAAAACTGTTTTTT. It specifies CASSRGNGDNEKLFF.

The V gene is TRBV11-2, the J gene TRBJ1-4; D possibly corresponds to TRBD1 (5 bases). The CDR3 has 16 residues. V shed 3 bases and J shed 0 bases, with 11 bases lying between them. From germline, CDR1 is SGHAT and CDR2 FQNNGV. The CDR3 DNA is TGTGCCAGCAGCTTGGGGGGGGGAACAACTAATGAAAAACTGTTTTTT. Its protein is CASSLGGGTTNEKLFF.

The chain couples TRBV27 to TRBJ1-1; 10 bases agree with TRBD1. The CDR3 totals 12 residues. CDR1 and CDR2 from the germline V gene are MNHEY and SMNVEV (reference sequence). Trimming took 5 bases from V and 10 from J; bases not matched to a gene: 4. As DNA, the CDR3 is TGTGCCAGCAGTGACAGGGGGCGCGCAGCTTTCTTT. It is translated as CASSDRGRAAFF.

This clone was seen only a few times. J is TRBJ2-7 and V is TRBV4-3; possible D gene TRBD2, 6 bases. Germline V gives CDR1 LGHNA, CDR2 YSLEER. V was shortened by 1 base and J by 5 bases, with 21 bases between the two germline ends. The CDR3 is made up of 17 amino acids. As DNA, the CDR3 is TGCGCCAGCAGCCAAGTGTATGGCGGGGCGAGCCTAGACGAGCAGTACTTC. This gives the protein CASSQVYGGASLDEQYF.

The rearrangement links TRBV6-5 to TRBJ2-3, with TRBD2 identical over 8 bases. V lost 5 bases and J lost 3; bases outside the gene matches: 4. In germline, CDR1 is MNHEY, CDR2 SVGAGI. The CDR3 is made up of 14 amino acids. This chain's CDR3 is CASSPIAGTDTQYF. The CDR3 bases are TGTGCCAGCAGTCCCATAGCGGGAACAGATACGCAGTATTTT.